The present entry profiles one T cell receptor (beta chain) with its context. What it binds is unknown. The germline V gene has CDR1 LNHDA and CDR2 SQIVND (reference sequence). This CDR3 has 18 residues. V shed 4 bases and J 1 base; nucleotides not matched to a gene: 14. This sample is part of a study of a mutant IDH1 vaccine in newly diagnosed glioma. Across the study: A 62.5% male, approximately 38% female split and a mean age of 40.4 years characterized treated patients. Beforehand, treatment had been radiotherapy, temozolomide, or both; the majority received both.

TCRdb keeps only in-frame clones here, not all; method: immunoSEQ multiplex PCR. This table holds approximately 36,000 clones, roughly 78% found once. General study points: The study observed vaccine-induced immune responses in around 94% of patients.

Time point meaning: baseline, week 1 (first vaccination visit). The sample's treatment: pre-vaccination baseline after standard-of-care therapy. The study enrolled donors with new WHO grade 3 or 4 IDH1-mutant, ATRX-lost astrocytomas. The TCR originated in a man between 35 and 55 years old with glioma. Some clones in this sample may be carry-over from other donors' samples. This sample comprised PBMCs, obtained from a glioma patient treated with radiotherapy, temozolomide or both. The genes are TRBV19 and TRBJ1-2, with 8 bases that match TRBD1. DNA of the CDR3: TGTGCCAGTAGTACCGCCGGACAGGGCCGCCCCTTTAACTATGGCTACACCTTC. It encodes CASSTAGQGRPFNYGYTF.